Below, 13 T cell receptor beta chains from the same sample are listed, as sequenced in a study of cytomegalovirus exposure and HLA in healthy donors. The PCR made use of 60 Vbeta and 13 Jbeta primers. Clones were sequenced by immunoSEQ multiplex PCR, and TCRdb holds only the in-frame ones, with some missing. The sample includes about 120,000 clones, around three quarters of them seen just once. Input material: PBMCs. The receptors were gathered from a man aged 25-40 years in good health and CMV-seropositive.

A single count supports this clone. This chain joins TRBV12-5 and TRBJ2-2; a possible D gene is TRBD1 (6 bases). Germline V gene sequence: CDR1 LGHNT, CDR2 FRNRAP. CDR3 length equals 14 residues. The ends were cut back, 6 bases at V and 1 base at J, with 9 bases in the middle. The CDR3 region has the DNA TGTGCTAGTGGGCCGGGACAGAACACCGGGGAGCTGTTTTTT. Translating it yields CASGPGQNTGELFF.

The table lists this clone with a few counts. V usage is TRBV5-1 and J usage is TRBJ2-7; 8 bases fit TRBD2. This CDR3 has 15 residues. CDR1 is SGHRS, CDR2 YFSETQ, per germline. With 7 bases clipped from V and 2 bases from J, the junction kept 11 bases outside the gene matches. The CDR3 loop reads CASSQGGSGAYEQYF. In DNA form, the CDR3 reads TGCGCCAGCTCTCAGGGAGGTAGCGGGGCCTACGAGCAGTACTTC.

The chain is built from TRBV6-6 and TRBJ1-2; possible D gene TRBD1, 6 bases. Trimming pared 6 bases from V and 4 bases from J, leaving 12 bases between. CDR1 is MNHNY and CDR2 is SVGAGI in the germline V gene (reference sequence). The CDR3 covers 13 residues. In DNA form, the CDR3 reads TGTGCCAGCAGCATGACAGGCCTCTATGGCTACACCTTC. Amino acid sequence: CASSMTGLYGYTF.

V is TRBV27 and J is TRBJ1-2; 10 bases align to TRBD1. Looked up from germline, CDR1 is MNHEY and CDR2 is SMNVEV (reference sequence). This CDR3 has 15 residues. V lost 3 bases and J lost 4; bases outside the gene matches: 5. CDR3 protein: CASSFGTGAVYGYTF. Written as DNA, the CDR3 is TGTGCCAGCAGTTTCGGGACAGGGGCCGTCTATGGCTACACCTTC.

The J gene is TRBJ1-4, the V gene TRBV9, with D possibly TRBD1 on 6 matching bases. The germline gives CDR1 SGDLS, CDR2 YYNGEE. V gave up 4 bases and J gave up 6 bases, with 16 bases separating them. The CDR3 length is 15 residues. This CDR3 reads CASSPSAGAYEKLFF. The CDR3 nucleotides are TGTGCCAGCAGCCCTTCGGCAGGGGCATATGAAAAACTGTTTTTT. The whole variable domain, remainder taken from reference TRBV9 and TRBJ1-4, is DSGVTQTPKHLITATGQRVTLRCSPRSGDLSVYWYQQSLDQGLQFLIQYYNGEERAKGNILERFSAQQFPDLHSELNLSSLELGDSALYFCASSPSAGAYEKLFFGSGTQLSVL.

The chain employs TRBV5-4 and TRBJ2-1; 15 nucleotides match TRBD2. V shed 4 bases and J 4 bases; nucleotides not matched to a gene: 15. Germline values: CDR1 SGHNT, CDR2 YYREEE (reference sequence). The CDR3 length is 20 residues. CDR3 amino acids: CASSRIPGLAGGPPYNEQFF. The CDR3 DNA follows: TGTGCCAGCAGCCGTATCCCGGGACTAGCGGGAGGTCCCCCTTACAATGAGCAGTTCTTC.

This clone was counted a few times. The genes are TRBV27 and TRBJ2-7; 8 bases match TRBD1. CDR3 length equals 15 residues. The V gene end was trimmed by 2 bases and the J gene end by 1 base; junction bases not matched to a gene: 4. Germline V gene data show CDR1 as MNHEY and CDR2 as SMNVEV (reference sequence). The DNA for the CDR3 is TGTGCCAGCAGTTTAGGGACAGGCGATTCCTACGAGCAGTACTTC. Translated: CASSLGTGDSYEQYF.

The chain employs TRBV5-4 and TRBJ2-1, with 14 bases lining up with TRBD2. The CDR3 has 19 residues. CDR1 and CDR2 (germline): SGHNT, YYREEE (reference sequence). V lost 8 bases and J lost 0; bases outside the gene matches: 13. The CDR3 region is CARIKPGLAGVTSYNEQFF. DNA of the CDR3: TGTGCCAGAATAAAACCGGGACTAGCGGGGGTAACCTCCTACAATGAGCAGTTCTTC.

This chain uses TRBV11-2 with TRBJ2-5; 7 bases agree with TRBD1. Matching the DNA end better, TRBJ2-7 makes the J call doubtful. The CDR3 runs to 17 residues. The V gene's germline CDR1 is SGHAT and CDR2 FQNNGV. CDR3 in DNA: TGTGCCAGCAGCTTATACGCTACCGGGACAGAATTCTACGAGCAGTACTTC. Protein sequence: CASSLYATGTEFYEQYF.

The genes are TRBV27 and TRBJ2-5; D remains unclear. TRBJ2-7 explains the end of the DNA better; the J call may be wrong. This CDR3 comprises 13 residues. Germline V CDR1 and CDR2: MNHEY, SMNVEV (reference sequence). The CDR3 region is CASSSRFSYEQYF. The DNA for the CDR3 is TGTGCCAGCAGTTCCCGCTTCTCCTACGAGCAGTACTTC.

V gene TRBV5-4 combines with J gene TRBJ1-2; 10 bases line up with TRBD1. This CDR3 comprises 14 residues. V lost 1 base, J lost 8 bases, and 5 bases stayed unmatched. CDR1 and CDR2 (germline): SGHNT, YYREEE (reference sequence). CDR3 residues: CASSLRDRGVGYTF. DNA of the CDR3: TGTGCCAGCAGCTTGAGGGACAGGGGAGTCGGCTACACCTTC.

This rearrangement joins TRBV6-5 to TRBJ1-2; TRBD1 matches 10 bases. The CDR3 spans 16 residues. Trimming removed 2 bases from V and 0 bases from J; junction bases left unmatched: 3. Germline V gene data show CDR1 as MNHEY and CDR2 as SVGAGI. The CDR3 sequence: CASSYTGTGANYGYTF. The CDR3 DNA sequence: TGTGCCAGCAGTTACACAGGGACAGGGGCTAACTATGGCTACACCTTC.

CDR3 nucleotides: TGTGCCAGCAGCTCACGAGGGAGTTCCTACAATGAGCAGTTCTTC. Protein: CASSSRGSSYNEQFF. V is TRBV7-9 and J is TRBJ2-1, with D tentatively TRBD2 (5 bases). The CDR3 loop spans 15 amino acids. The germline CDR1 and CDR2 sequences are SEHNR and FQNEAQ (reference sequence). The V gene lost 4 bases and the J gene lost 1 base, with 11 bases spanning the gap. Full variable domain (rest looked up from reference TRBV7-9 and TRBJ2-1): DTGVSQNPRHKITKRGQNVTFRCDPISEHNRLYWYRQTLGQGPEFLTYFQNEAQLEKSRLLSDRFSAERPKGSFSTLEIQRTEQGDSAMYLCASSSRGSSYNEQFFGPGTRLTVL.